This T cell receptor beta chain emerged from a study of blood T cell repertoires in COVID-19. Profiling relied on immunoSEQ multiplex PCR, and the TCRdb table lists in-frame clones only, not all of them. This sample has about 330,000 clones, with 65% to 90% found just once. The sequenced sample consisted of peripheral blood. The TCR originated in a human donor in a cohort sampled during active COVID-19.

The CDR3 DNA is TGTGCCAGTAGTACCTTTCAGGGATTCCCCGGGGAGCTGTTTTTT. Translating gives CASSTFQGFPGELFF. The chain links TRBV19 to TRBJ2-2; the D gene is possibly TRBD1 (5 bases). Germline V gene sequence: CDR1 LNHDA, CDR2 SQIVND (reference sequence). The CDR3 is 15 residues long. Deletions cut 4 bases from V and 6 bases from J, with 15 bases between.